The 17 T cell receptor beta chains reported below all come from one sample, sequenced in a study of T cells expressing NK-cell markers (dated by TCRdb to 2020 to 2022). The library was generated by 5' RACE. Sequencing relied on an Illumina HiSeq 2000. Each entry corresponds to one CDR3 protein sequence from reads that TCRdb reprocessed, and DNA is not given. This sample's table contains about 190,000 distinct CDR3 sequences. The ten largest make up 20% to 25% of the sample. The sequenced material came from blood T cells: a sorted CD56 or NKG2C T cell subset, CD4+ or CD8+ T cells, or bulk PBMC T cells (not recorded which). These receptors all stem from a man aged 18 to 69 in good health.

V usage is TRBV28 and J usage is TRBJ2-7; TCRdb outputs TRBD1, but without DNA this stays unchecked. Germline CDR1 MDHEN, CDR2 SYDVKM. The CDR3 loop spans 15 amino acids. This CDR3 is CASRIRTGGHYEQYF.

CDR3 region: CATSDSGQEQETQYF. The chain employs TRBV24-1 and TRBJ2-5. Germline assignment: CDR1 KGHDR and CDR2 SFDVKD. The CDR3 is made up of 15 amino acids.

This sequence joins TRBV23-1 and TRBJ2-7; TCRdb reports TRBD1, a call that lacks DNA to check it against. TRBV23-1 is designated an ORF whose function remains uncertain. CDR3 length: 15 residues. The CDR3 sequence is CASTLTVFGHYEQYF.

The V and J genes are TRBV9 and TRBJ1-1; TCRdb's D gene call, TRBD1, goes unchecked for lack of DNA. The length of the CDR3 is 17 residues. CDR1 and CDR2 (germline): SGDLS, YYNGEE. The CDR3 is CASSVGETGGLNTEAFF.

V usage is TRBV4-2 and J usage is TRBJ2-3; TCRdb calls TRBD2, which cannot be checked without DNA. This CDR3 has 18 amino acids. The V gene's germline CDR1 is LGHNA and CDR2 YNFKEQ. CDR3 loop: CASSQRSVAGASRDTQYF.

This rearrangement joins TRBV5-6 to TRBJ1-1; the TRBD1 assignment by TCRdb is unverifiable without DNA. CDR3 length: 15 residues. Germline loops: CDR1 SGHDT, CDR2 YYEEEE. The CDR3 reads CASSALGRGDTEAFF.

CDR3 protein: CASHSFLLDDTQYF. V is TRBV2 and J is TRBJ2-3. The length of the CDR3 is 14 residues. Germline CDR1 and CDR2: SNHLY and FYNNEI.

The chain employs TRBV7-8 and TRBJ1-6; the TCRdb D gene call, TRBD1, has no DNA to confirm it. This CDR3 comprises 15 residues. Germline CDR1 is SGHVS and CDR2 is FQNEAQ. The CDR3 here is CASSPTWDGNSPLHF.

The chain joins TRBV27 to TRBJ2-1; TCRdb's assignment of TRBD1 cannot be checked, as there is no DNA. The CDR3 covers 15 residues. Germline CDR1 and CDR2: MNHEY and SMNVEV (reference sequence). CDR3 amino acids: CASRRGGPSYNEQFF.

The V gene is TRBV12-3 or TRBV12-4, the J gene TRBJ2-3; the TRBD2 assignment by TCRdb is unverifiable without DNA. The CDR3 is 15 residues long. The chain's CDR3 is CASSDVGGEVDTQYF.

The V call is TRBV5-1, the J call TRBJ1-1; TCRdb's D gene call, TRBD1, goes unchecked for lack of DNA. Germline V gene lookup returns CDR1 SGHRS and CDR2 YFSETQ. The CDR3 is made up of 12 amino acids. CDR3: CASARGGTEAFF.

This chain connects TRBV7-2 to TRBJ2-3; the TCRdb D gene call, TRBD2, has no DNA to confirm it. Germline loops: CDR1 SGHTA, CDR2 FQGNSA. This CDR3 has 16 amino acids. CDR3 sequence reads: CASSLQTSETTDTQYF.

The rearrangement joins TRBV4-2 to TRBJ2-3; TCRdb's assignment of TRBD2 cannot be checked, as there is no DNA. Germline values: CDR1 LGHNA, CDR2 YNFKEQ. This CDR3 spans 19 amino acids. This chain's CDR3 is CASSQGPAGGELSTDTQYF.

CDR3: CASSPLVADYNEQFF. The chain employs TRBV7-9 and TRBJ2-1; TCRdb's D call of TRBD1 is untestable without DNA. Germline V lookup: CDR1 SEHNR, CDR2 FQNEAQ (reference sequence). The CDR3 runs 15 residues.

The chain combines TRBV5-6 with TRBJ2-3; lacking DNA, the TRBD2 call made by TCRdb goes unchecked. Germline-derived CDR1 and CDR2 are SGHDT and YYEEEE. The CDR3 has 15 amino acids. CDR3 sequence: CASSLLAGVADTQYF. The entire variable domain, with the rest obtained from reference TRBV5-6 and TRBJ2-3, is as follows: DAGVTQSPTHLIKTRGQQVTLRCSPKSGHDTVSWYQQALGQGPQFIFQYYEEEERQRGNFPDRFSGHQFPNYSSELNVNALLLGDSALYLCASSLLAGVADTQYFGPGTRLTVL.

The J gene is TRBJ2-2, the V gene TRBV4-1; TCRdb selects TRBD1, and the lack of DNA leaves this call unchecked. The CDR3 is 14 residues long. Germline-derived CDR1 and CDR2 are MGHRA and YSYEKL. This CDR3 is CASSQGPGVGELFF.

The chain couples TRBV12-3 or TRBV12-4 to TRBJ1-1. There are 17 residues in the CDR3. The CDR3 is CASSPTGGGSGNTEAFF.